Listed below are T cell receptor beta chains from one sample, sequenced in a study of blood T cell repertoires in COVID-19. The repertoire was sequenced with immunoSEQ multiplex PCR; TCRdb's copy has only in-frame clones and lacks some. The table shows roughly 450,000 clones, with about nine tenths occurring only once. Sequencing input: PBMCs or T cells enriched from blood (not recorded which). Receptors were obtained from a man younger than 35 who had recovered from COVID-19. Both conserved end residues are part of each CDR3. D genes are given only for firm matches. Clone sizes are given selectively: once, few, many, or a class where the clone is expanded.

j_gene	v_gene	abundance	len	d_gene	CDR3nt	CDR3aa
TRBJ1-5	TRBV4-2	.	16	.	TGTGCCAGCAGCCAGGGACTTGCAGGTTCTAATCAGCCCCAGCATTTT	CASSQGLAGSNQPQHF
TRBJ1-6	TRBV5-4	few	13	.	TGTGCTGGGGGGTCGAACGGTAATTCACCCCTCCACTTT	CAGGSNGNSPLHF
TRBJ1-1	TRBV5-1	.	13	.	TGCGCCAGCAGCTTGGCTCAGGGAACTGAAGCTTTCTTT	CASSLAQGTEAFF
TRBJ1-1	TRBV10-3	.	14	TRBD1	TGTGCCATCAGCACGGACAGGGGGAACACTGAAGCTTTCTTT	CAISTDRGNTEAFF
TRBJ2-7	TRBV28	.	16	TRBD2	TGTGCCAGCAGTTTAACGTTGACAGGGCGGGGGGGTGAGCAGTACTTC	CASSLTLTGRGGEQYF
TRBJ2-5	TRBV28	.	13	TRBD1	TGTGCCAGCCGACAGGGTCGATTAGAGACCCAGTACTTC	CASRQGRLETQYF
TRBJ1-3	TRBV10-2	once	15	.	TGCGCCAGCAGTGTTGGGGACTTATCTGGAAACACCATATATTTT	CASSVGDLSGNTIYF
TRBJ1-4	TRBV5-1	.	15	.	TGCGCCAGCAGCTTGGAGGGACGGCGGGGTGAAAAACTGTTTTTT	CASSLEGRRGEKLFF
TRBJ2-1	TRBV5-1	once	13	.	TGCGCCAGCAGCTTCCGTACGGAGGGGGAGCAGTTCTTC	CASSFRTEGEQFF
TRBJ1-2	TRBV30	once	12	.	TGTGCCTGGAGTGGCAGGGTCAGTGGCTACACCTTC	CAWSGRVSGYTF
TRBJ1-1	TRBV6-5	.	13	.	TGTGCCAGCACCCTCGACGGGGGGACTGAAGCTTTCTTT	CASTLDGGTEAFF
TRBJ2-1	TRBV27	.	16	TRBD2	TGTGCCAGCAGTCCGGGGACTAGCGGGAGGGTGAATGAGCAGTTCTTC	CASSPGTSGRVNEQFF
TRBJ1-2	TRBV11-3	.	15	TRBD1	TGTGCCAGCAGCCCCGGGACAGGGATTAGCTATGGCTACACCTTC	CASSPGTGISYGYTF
TRBJ1-1	TRBV5-4	.	14	TRBD1	TGTGCCAGCAGCTTGGCGGGACAGGGGACTGAAGCTTTCTTT	CASSLAGQGTEAFF
TRBJ2-6	TRBV5-4	.	15	.	TGTGCCAGCAGCATAACAGGGCCCGGGGCCAACGTCCTGACTTTC	CASSITGPGANVLTF
TRBJ2-1	TRBV5-1	.	16	.	TGCGCCAGCAGCTTGGGGGCCATCAGCTCCTACAATGAGCAGTTCTTC	CASSLGAISSYNEQFF
TRBJ2-5	TRBV7-9	once	16	.	TGTGCCAGCAGCCTGTCAGGACTCGTTGGGGTGGAGACCCAGTACTTC	CASSLSGLVGVETQYF
TRBJ1-5	TRBV2	once	15	.	TGTGCCAGCAAACAGGGAAGGGTTAGCAATCAGCCCCAGCATTTT	CASKQGRVSNQPQHF
TRBJ2-1	TRBV6-5	.	14	TRBD1	TGTGCCAGCAGAAGGACAGGGGATTTAGGTGAGCAGTTCTTC	CASRRTGDLGEQFF
TRBJ1-2	TRBV6-1	.	18	.	TGTGCCAGCAGTGAATCAGTAGGGACAAGTATCCTCCCATATGGCTACACCTTC	CASSESVGTSILPYGYTF
TRBJ2-7	TRBV30	.	11	.	TGTGCCTGGGACGCAAGGGGGGAGCAGTACTTC	CAWDARGEQYF
TRBJ2-7	TRBV6-5	.	15	.	TGTGCCAGCACCCAAGGAGGTACAGCTAGCTACGAGCAGTACTTC	CASTQGGTASYEQYF
TRBJ2-7	TRBV7-9	.	17	TRBD2	TGTGCCAGCAGCTCAACGGGGACTAGCGGGAGTTACTACGAGCAGTACTTC	CASSSTGTSGSYYEQYF
TRBJ2-7	TRBV4-1	.	14	TRBD2	TGCGCCAGCAGGAGCTTAGCGGGTGCCTACGAGCAGTACTTC	CASRSLAGAYEQYF
TRBJ2-5	TRBV6-5	once	15	TRBD2	TGTGCCAGCACCATATCGGGGGGGTCCCAAGAGACCCAGTACTTC	CASTISGGSQETQYF
TRBJ1-2	TRBV3-1/TRBV3-2	.	14	TRBD1	TGTGCCAGCAGCCAACCCGGGACAGGGTGGGGCTACACCTTC	CASSQPGTGWGYTF
TRBJ1-1	TRBV11-3	.	15	.	TGTGCCAGCAGCTTTAGGGGGTTGGGAGACACTGAAGCTTTCTTT	CASSFRGLGDTEAFF
TRBJ2-2	TRBV28	.	14	.	TGTGCCAGCACCACAACTAGTGGAGCCGGGGAGCTGTTTTTT	CASTTTSGAGELFF
TRBJ1-6	TRBV3-1/TRBV3-2	.	13	.	TGTGCCAGCAGCCAAGTTCGTAATTCACCCCTCCACTTT	CASSQVRNSPLHF
TRBJ2-1	TRBV28	.	17	TRBD2	TGTGCCAGCAGTCTTACTAGCGGGAGCTCGACCTACAATGAGCAGTTCTTC	CASSLTSGSSTYNEQFF
TRBJ1-2	TRBV7-9	once	15	.	TGTGCCAGCAGCTTATCAGGGTTTTTGGACTATGGCTACACCTTC	CASSLSGFLDYGYTF
TRBJ2-7	TRBV18	.	13	TRBD2	TGTGCCAGCCGCGCCCAGGGAGGGGTCGAGCAGTACTTC	CASRAQGGVEQYF
TRBJ2-5	TRBV27	.	18	.	TGTGCCAGCAGTTTTCTCCCGGGAAGGGGGCGGGATCAAGAGACCCAGTACTTC	CASSFLPGRGRDQETQYF
TRBJ1-3	TRBV14	.	14	.	TGTGCCAGCAGCCGTAGACAGGTGGGAGACACCATATATTTT	CASSRRQVGDTIYF
TRBJ1-5	TRBV2	.	13	.	TGTGCCAGCAGTGGTAGTCGAAATCAGCCCCAGCATTTT	CASSGSRNQPQHF
TRBJ1-2	TRBV3-1/TRBV3-2	.	12	.	TGTGCCAGCAGCCAACTCGGGGGAGGCTACACCTTC	CASSQLGGGYTF
TRBJ2-1	TRBV24-1	.	13	TRBD1	TGTGCCACCAGCGGGACAGGTAGCAATGAGCAGTTCTTC	CATSGTGSNEQFF
TRBJ1-1	TRBV5-6	.	15	.	TGTGCCAGCAGCTTGCGCCTCAGGGCCGGAACTGAAGCTTTCTTT	CASSLRLRAGTEAFF